Below, one TCR beta chain is given with its context. The target antigen is unknown. This entry belongs to a study of monozygotic twins with inflammatory bowel disease. Study-level findings and limits: Relative clonotype sharing with others was diminished in IBD patients versus healthy twins, particularly with disease activity. Patient-specific immunosuppressive treatments may have made repertoires more variable.

Germline V CDR1 and CDR2: DFQATT, SNEGSKA (reference sequence). CDR3 size: 15 residues. A 6-nucleotide sample barcode was carried by the UMIs, which template switching added. TCRdb reprocessed the 5' RACE reads; each CDR3 protein has one entry and no DNA is given. The ten most abundant clones cover 2% to 3% of a sample with around 410,000 distinct CDR3 sequences. The sequenced sample was blood. This TCR was recovered from a human donor with ulcerative colitis or Crohn's disease, or a healthy co-twin of an affected twin (not recorded which). The V gene is TRBV20-1, the J gene TRBJ2-5; absent DNA, TCRdb's TRBD2 call cannot be checked. The CDR3 protein is CSASRLAGDQETQYF.